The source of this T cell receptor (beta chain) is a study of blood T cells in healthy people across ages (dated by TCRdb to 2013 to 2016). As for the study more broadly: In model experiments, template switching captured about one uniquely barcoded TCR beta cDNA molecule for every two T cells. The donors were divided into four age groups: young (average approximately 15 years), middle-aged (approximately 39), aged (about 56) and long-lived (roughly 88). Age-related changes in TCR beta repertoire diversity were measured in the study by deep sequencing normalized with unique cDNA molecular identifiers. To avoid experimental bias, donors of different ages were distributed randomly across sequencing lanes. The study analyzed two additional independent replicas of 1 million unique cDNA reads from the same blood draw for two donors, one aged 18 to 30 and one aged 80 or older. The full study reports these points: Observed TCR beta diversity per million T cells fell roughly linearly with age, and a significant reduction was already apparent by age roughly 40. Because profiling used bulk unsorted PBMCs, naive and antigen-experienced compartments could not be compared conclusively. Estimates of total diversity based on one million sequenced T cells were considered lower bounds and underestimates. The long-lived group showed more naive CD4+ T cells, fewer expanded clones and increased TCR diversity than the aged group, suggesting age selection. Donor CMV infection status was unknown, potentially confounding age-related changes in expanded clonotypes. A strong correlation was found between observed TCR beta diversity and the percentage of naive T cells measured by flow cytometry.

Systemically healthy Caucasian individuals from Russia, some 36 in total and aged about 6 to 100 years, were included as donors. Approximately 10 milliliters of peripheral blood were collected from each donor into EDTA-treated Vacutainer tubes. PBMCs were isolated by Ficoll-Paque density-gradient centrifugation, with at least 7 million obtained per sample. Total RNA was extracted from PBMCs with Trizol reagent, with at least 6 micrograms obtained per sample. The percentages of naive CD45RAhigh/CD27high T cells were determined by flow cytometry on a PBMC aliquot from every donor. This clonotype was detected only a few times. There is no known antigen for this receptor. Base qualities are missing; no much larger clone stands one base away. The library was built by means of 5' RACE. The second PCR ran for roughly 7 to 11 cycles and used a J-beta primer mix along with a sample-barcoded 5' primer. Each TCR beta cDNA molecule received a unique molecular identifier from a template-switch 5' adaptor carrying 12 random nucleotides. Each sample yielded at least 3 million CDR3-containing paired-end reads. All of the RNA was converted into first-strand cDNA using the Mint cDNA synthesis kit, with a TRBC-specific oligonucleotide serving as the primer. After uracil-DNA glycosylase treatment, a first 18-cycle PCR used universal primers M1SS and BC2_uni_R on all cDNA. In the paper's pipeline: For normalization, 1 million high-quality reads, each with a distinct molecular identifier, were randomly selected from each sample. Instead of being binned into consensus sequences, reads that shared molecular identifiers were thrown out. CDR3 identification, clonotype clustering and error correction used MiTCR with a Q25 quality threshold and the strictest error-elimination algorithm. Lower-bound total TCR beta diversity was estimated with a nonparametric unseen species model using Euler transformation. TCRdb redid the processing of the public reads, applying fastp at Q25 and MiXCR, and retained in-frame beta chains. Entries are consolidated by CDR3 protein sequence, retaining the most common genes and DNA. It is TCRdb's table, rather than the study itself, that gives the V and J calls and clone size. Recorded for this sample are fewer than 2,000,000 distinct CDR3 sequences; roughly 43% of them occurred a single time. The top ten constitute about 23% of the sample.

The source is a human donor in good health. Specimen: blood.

For the CDR3, the sequence is CASSLIPGEQFF. The sequenced DNA: TGTGCCAGCAGCTTGATACCTGGCGAGCAGTTCTTC. The sequence is built from TRBV7-9 and TRBJ2-1; the D gene remains uncertain. V lost 3 bases and J lost 10 bases; the stretch between them is 10 bases long. Looking up the germline V gene (reference sequence) yields CDR1 SEHNR and CDR2 FQNEAQ. Its CDR3 holds 12 amino acids, cysteine through phenylalanine. Kept here is only the CDR3 DNA, which spans 36 bases and is read in frame from base 1.